This paragraph reports one TCR beta chain. Its antigen is currently unknown. Unmatched junction bases numbered 13, after V lost 6 bases and J lost 6 bases. CDR1 is SEHNR and CDR2 is FQNEAQ in the germline V gene (reference sequence). This CDR3 has 15 amino acids. Using RNA transcripts as the source, TCR beta CDR3 regions were amplified. Researchers ran a first-round RT-PCR on the TCR CDR3 using the HTBI primer set. TCRdb re-derived calls from the multiplex PCR reads in MiXCR, one entry per CDR3 protein. The table has 500,000 to 600,000 distinct CDR3 sequences, 46% seen once; the top ten hold about 40%. The data were obtained in a study of T cells in Graves' hyperthyroidism and ophthalmopathy. Study-level points and caveats: Ophthalmopathy, which appeared later, was predicted by the model a median roughly 6.6 months before onset. From stable hyperthyroidism, ophthalmopathy was set apart by a 13 V-J model. Within blood appeared most thyroid clonotypes that had expanded above 0.001.

Input material: peripheral blood or thyroid tissue (not recorded which). This sequence was found in an adult woman with Graves' disease, either hyperthyroidism or ophthalmopathy (not recorded which). The rearrangement joins TRBV7-9 to TRBJ1-2; 7 bases align to TRBD1. In DNA form, the CDR3 reads TGTGCCAGCAGTGAAGTTAGGGGGCTTCTGGATGGCTACACCTTC. It specifies CASSEVRGLLDGYTF.